The T cell receptor beta chain described here comes from a study of blood T cell repertoires in COVID-19. Study at large: Spain, Italy and the United States supplied samples that represented acute and convalescent COVID-19. Sources were T cells, B-cell-depleted T cells, or PBMCs; the material itself was cDNA or gDNA.

Germline trimming cut 3 bases from V and 5 bases from J; bases unmatched to any gene: 2. The CDR3 is made up of 13 amino acids. The germline gives CDR1 LNHDA, CDR2 SQIVND (reference sequence). Study processing details: Reference gene primer amplification gave estimated nucleated cell counts. The repertoire was sequenced with immunoSEQ multiplex PCR; TCRdb's copy has only in-frame clones and lacks some. The V and J calls and clone size come from that table; D and trimming were worked out from the DNA. The table lists around 84,000 clones, about 87% of them singletons. Material: peripheral blood. The chain links TRBV19 to TRBJ1-2; 8 bases align to TRBD1. The receptor's source is a man at least 80 years old with active or convalescent COVID-19. The CDR3 region has the DNA TGTGCCAGTAGTATGGACAGGGAATATGGCTACACCTTC. Protein sequence: CASSMDREYGYTF.